The next 15 T cell receptor beta chains were all read from a single sample in a study of spatial heterogeneity in lung cancer. Time point denoted: blood at routine non-recurrence follow-up after resection. Each CDR3 protein is one row after TCRdb ran MiXCR on the 5' RACE reads. The sample consists of around 10,000 distinct CDR3 sequences, around 23% of them appearing once. Specimen: PBMCs, collected at follow-up. The receptors come from a male donor with early-stage non-small cell lung cancer.

This clonotype showed up many times. The chain has TRBV6-2 or TRBV6-3 and TRBJ2-3; no reliable D call. V gave up 0 bases and J gave up 5 bases, with 3 bases separating them. The CDR3 covers 12 residues. From germline, CDR1 is MNHEY and CDR2 SVGEGT. This chain's CDR3 is CASSYSGDTQYF. CDR3 sequence (DNA): TGTGCCAGCAGTTACTCGGGAGATACGCAGTATTTT.

This clonotype ranks as medium-sized. This chain connects TRBV6-2 or TRBV6-3 to TRBJ1-5; D perhaps matches TRBD1 (6 bases). CDR1 and CDR2 (germline): MNHEY, SVGEGT. The CDR3 is 12 residues long. V lost 6 bases to trimming and J lost 4 bases, with 7 bases between them. This chain's CDR3 is CASRTGNQPQHF. In DNA, the CDR3 is TGTGCCAGCAGAACAGGGAATCAGCCCCAGCATTTT.

This clonotype is labeled medium-sized. V is TRBV20-1 and J is TRBJ2-3; TRBD1 is a possible D gene (6 bases). This CDR3 contains 16 residues. Trimming left V 5 bases short and J 4 bases short, with 22 bases between. The V gene's germline CDR1 is DFQATT and CDR2 SNEGSKA (reference sequence). The CDR3 loop reads CSAEGQSPGPPDTQYF. The CDR3 DNA reads as TGCAGTGCTGAAGGACAGTCCCCAGGCCCCCCAGATACGCAGTATTTT.

By share of the sample, this clonotype is medium-sized. The chain combines TRBV20-1 with TRBJ2-3; TRBD2 might be the D (7 bases). The CDR3 loop spans 14 amino acids. Trimming left V 4 bases short and J 2 bases short, with 13 bases between. Germline V gene data show CDR1 as DFQATT and CDR2 as SNEGSKA (reference sequence). The CDR3 loop reads CSAMGGANTDTQYF. DNA of the CDR3: TGCAGTGCTATGGGGGGGGCGAACACAGATACGCAGTATTTT.

At least ten counts were recorded for this clonotype. This chain connects TRBV15 to TRBJ2-6; a possible D gene is TRBD1 (5 bases). The germline V gene has CDR1 LNHNV and CDR2 YYDKDF (reference sequence). Trimming removed 0 bases at V and 0 bases at J, with 12 bases between. The CDR3 has 18 residues. The DNA of the CDR3 is TGTGCCACCAGCAGAGAGGCCGGACACAGCTCTGGGGCCAACGTCCTGACTTTC. It translates to CATSREAGHSSGANVLTF.

This chain links TRBV2 with TRBJ1-1; 10 nucleotides align to TRBD1. Trimming at V came to 5 bases and at J to 5 bases, leaving 5 bases not matched to a gene. CDR1 SNHLY and CDR2 FYNNEI come from the germline V gene. The CDR3 spans 14 residues. Here the CDR3 reads CASSRQGARTEAFF. The CDR3 bases are TGTGCCAGCAGTAGACAGGGGGCGCGGACTGAAGCTTTCTTT.

In the case of this clonotype: A clone one base away is much larger, so this may be a read error. The rearrangement links TRBV3-1 to TRBJ2-2; 14 bases fit TRBD2. Germline lookup yields CDR1 LGHDT and CDR2 YNNKEL (reference sequence). V trimming: 3 bases; J trimming: 4 bases; junction bases outside the gene matches: 4. This CDR3 region has 17 residues. The CDR3 reads CASSQRTSGRSTGELFF. The CDR3 nucleotides are TGTGCCAGCAGCCAGCGGACTAGCGGGAGGTCCACCGGGGAGCTGTTTTTT.

This clonotype has a single count. The genes are TRBV28 and TRBJ1-1; D remains ambiguous. V dropped 7 bases and J dropped 1 base, with 10 bases sitting between them. Germline lookup yields CDR1 MDHEN and CDR2 SYDVKM. The CDR3 loop spans 13 amino acids. CDR3 coding DNA: TGTGCCAGCAATTCGCCTCCGAACACTGAAGCTTTCTTT. Residues: CASNSPPNTEAFF.

This clonotype was observed a handful of times. The chain links TRBV11-2 to TRBJ2-7; a weak D match, TRBD2 (6 bases). The CDR3 is 16 amino acids. CDR1 is SGHAT, CDR2 FQNNGV, per germline. V gave up 5 bases and J gave up 4 bases, with 21 bases separating them. The CDR3, as DNA: TGTGCCAGCAGCCCAGACCGAACGGGAGAGGCTTACGAGCAGTACTTC. Translation: CASSPDRTGEAYEQYF.

The V call is TRBV5-1, the J call TRBJ1-2; perhaps TRBD1 as D (5 bases). Germline-derived CDR1 and CDR2 are SGHRS and YFSETQ. The CDR3 has 12 residues. The V end was cut by 7 bases, the J end by 2 bases, with 9 bases between. In DNA form, the CDR3 reads TGCGCCAGCGCCCGGGACAACTATGGCTACACCTTC. Translated: CASARDNYGYTF. The full variable domain, in which reference TRBV5-1 and TRBJ1-2 provide the parts outside the CDR3, is KAGVTQTPRYLIKTRGQQVTLSCSPISGHRSVSWYQQTPGQGLQFLFEYFSETQRNKGNFPGRFSGRQFSNSRSEMNVSTLELGDSALYLCASARDNYGYTFGSGTRLTVV.

This clonotype was seen a handful of times. This chain joins TRBV28 and TRBJ2-6, with unresolved D. The ends were cut back, 5 bases at V and 3 bases at J, with 5 bases in the middle. This CDR3 spans 13 amino acids. Germline V lookup: CDR1 MDHEN, CDR2 SYDVKM. CDR3 DNA sequence: TGTGCCAGCAGTCTCGTTGGGGCCAACGTCCTGACTTTC. Translating it yields CASSLVGANVLTF.

This clonotype is medium-sized. The chain recombines TRBV24-1 with TRBJ2-2; no clear D gene. From germline, CDR1 is KGHDR and CDR2 SFDVKD. Trimming cost V 3 bases and J 6 bases, with 10 bases left between them. This CDR3 region has 14 residues. CDR3: CATSDQSLAGELFF. The CDR3 coding sequence is TGTGCCACCAGTGATCAATCCTTGGCCGGGGAGCTGTTTTTT.

This clonotype was seen repeatedly, ten times or more. CDR3 residues: CASSVDGNSPLHF. The CDR3 DNA reads TGTGCCAGCAGCGTAGACGGGAATTCACCCCTCCACTTT. This chain uses TRBV9 with TRBJ1-6; no clear D gene. This CDR3 is 13 amino acids long. Germline values: CDR1 SGDLS, CDR2 YYNGEE. The ends were cut back, 0 bases at V and 7 bases at J, with 5 bases in the middle.

Only a few counts were recorded for this clonotype. The CDR3 here is CASSRQINTEAFF. CDR3 in DNA: TGTGCCAGCAGTCGACAGATAAACACTGAAGCTTTCTTT. This rearrangement joins TRBV6-5 to TRBJ1-1, with TRBD1 as a possible D gene (5 bases). Between the trimmed V and J ends, which lost 5 bases and 2 bases, there was a span of 9 bases. The germline gives CDR1 MNHEY, CDR2 SVGAGI. This CDR3 is 13 amino acids long.

The chain uses TRBV20-1 and TRBJ2-3; 7 bases line up with TRBD2. The CDR3 totals 14 residues. The germline V gene has CDR1 DFQATT and CDR2 SNEGSKA (reference sequence). V was clipped by 1 base and J by 3 bases; unmatched bases: 4. The CDR3 nucleotides are TGCAGTGCTAGAGTGGGCGGGAGAACAGATACGCAGTATTTT. This encodes CSARVGGRTDTQYF.